This T cell receptor beta chain emerged from a study of shared clonotypes between healthy human individuals. Study results and limitations: Represented genetic and exposure-history diversity was restricted by having few donors.

Assay: immunoSEQ multiplex PCR; the TCRdb copy retains only in-frame clones and omits some. The table records 2 million to 2.5 million clones, about 92% of them present only once. Trimming took 5 bases from V and 7 from J; bases not matched to a gene: 6. This CDR3 spans 14 amino acids. CDR1 and CDR2 (germline): SQVTM, ANQGSEA. To note about this clone: Its antigen remains unknown.

Adults of Caucasian background living in Nashville, Tennessee made up all donors. The sample was naive CD4+ T cells from PBMCs. Specified subset: CD45RA+ positively selected. The chain has TRBV29-1 and TRBJ2-1; 12 nucleotides match TRBD1. The clonotype was recovered from a man between 18 and 35 years old in good health. Some clones in this sample may be carry-over from other donors' samples. CDR3 amino acids: CSVLPGQGANEQFF. CDR3 DNA: TGCAGCGTTCTTCCGGGACAGGGGGCGAATGAGCAGTTCTTC.